These 17 T cell receptor beta chains share one sample of origin, sequenced in a study of blood T cell repertoires in COVID-19. Here immunoSEQ multiplex PCR was the method, and the copy in TCRdb shows in-frame clones only, minus some. The data show about 300,000 clones, around 89% seen once. The sample comprised peripheral blood. These receptors all come from a woman between 25 and 40 years old who had recovered from COVID-19.

The chain has TRBV5-1 and TRBJ2-7, with 13 bases fitting TRBD2. The germline CDR1 and CDR2 sequences are SGHRS and YFSETQ. The CDR3 runs to 16 residues. Trimming at V came to 4 bases and at J to 5 bases, leaving 9 bases not matched to a gene. Here the CDR3 reads CASSLGTSGARDEQYF. CDR3 bases: TGCGCCAGCAGCCTTGGGACTAGCGGGGCGAGGGACGAGCAGTACTTC.

The chain links TRBV29-1 to TRBJ1-2, with 10 nucleotides matching TRBD1. Germline values: CDR1 SQVTM, CDR2 ANQGSEA. The CDR3 is 11 residues long. V shed 5 bases and J 7 bases; nucleotides not matched to a gene: 1. The CDR3 protein is CSVRTGGGYTF. The CDR3 DNA follows: TGCAGCGTTAGGACAGGGGGTGGCTACACCTTC.

This chain connects TRBV7-2 to TRBJ1-2, with a possible D match to TRBD1 (6 bases). The CDR3 covers 13 residues. Germline CDR1 and CDR2: SGHTA and FQGNSA. V lost 3 bases and J lost 10, with 15 bases in between. CDR3 amino acids: CASSLFSGQDYTF. The CDR3, as DNA: TGTGCCAGCAGCTTGTTTTCGGGACAAGACTACACCTTC.

The rearrangement links TRBV5-6 to TRBJ2-7, with 7 bases that match TRBD1. CDR3 length: 15 residues. The germline CDR1 and CDR2 sequences are SGHDT and YYEEEE. The junction had 9 bases not matched to a gene; V was cut back by 5 bases and J by 1 base. CDR3 sequence (DNA): TGTGCCAGCAGTCCCCCGGGACAGACATCCTACGAGCAGTACTTC. It codes for CASSPPGQTSYEQYF.

The gene calls are TRBV7-3 and TRBJ1-1; no reliable D call. Germline loops: CDR1 SGHTA, CDR2 FQGTGA. Trimming left V 4 bases short and J 0 bases short, with 6 bases between. This CDR3 contains 13 residues. The chain's CDR3 is CASSSGLNTEAFF. CDR3 in DNA: TGTGCCAGCAGCTCCGGGTTGAACACTGAAGCTTTCTTT.

The rearrangement joins TRBV19 to TRBJ1-1; D ambiguous. Trimming removed 5 bases from V and 0 bases from J, with 7 bases in between. This CDR3 has 13 amino acids. Germline CDR1 LNHDA, CDR2 SQIVND (reference sequence). The CDR3 nucleotides are TGTGCCAGTAGTCGTTCTATGAACACTGAAGCTTTCTTT. Its translation: CASSRSMNTEAFF.

This clone has more than one count but fewer than ten. The rearrangement links TRBV3-1 (or the pseudogene TRBV3-2) to TRBJ1-6; D is unclear. CDR1 and CDR2 (germline): LGHDT, YNNKEL (reference sequence). Trimming removed 3 bases at V and 0 bases at J, with 6 bases between. CDR3 length equals 15 residues. CDR3 sequence reads: CASSHGSSYNSPLHF. CDR3 bases: TGTGCCAGCAGCCATGGGAGCTCCTATAATTCACCCCTCCACTTT.

The chain combines TRBV27 with TRBJ2-7; D is possibly TRBD2 (5 bases). The CDR3 runs to 15 residues. Per germline, CDR1 MNHEY and CDR2 SMNVEV (reference sequence). The V end lost 4 bases, the J end lost 5 bases, and 18 bases lay between the germline ends. The CDR3, as DNA: TGTGCCAGCAGTTCACCGAGCGGCGGACGGCACGAGCAGTACTTC. Amino acid sequence: CASSSPSGGRHEQYF.

This clone was observed a single time. The chain joins TRBV20-1 to TRBJ1-3; no definite D call. The ends were cut back, 4 bases at V and 1 base at J, with 2 bases in the middle. Per the germline V gene, CDR1 is DFQATT and CDR2 is SNEGSKA (reference sequence). The CDR3 contains 11 residues. CDR3 residues: CSAISGNTIYF. The CDR3 DNA reads as TGCAGTGCTATATCTGGAAACACCATATATTTT.

There are a few counts of this clone. The rearrangement uses TRBV6-5 and TRBJ1-2; no firm D call. V lost 7 bases, J lost 3 bases, and 15 bases lay in between. CDR1 is MNHEY and CDR2 is SVGAGI in the germline V gene. This CDR3 comprises 14 residues. The DNA of the CDR3 is TGTGCCAGCACGTCCCCGGCAGGCGACTATGGCTACACCTTC. Protein sequence: CASTSPAGDYGYTF.

The chain uses TRBV18 and TRBJ2-7; TRBD2 is a possible D gene (6 bases). Between the trimmed V and J ends, which lost 0 bases and 2 bases, there was a span of 14 bases. CDR1 is KGHSH, CDR2 LQKENI, per germline. The CDR3 totals 16 residues. DNA for the CDR3: TGTGCCAGCTCACCACCGAGGAGGGACCCTCCCTACGAGCAGTACTTC. This sequence encodes CASSPPRRDPPYEQYF.

The J gene is TRBJ1-1, the V gene TRBV12-3 or TRBV12-4; D perhaps matches TRBD1 (6 bases). The CDR3 covers 13 residues. V lost 6 bases to trimming and J lost 1 base, with 9 bases between them. The DNA of the CDR3 is TGTGCCAGCAGGTTGACAGGGAACACTGAAGCTTTCTTT. Translated: CASRLTGNTEAFF.

This clone has just a few counts. J is TRBJ1-1 and V is TRBV2, with D possibly TRBD1 on 5 matching bases. CDR1 and CDR2 from the germline V gene are SNHLY and FYNNEI. The CDR3 extends over 14 amino acids. Trimming left V 3 bases short and J 1 base short, with 9 bases between. The CDR3 DNA sequence: TGTGCCAGCAGTGACAGGGTCCCGAACACTGAAGCTTTCTTT. It is translated as CASSDRVPNTEAFF.

The genes are TRBV7-9 and TRBJ2-5; 11 positions match TRBD1. The CDR3 contains 16 residues. The germline gives CDR1 SEHNR, CDR2 FQNEAQ (reference sequence). V was clipped by 5 bases and J by 4 bases; unmatched bases: 9. The CDR3 bases are TGTGCCAGCAGCGCAACCGGGACAGGGGGATTAGAGACCCAGTACTTC. It encodes CASSATGTGGLETQYF.

The V gene is TRBV27, the J gene TRBJ2-1, with TRBD2 identical over 10 bases. The CDR3 covers 18 residues. J gave up 0 bases and V 6 bases, and 11 bases lay outside the gene matches. Germline assignment: CDR1 MNHEY and CDR2 SMNVEV (reference sequence). CDR3 amino acids: CASSESGGAAFSYNEQFF. The CDR3 coding sequence is TGTGCCAGCAGCGAAAGCGGGGGGGCCGCCTTCTCCTACAATGAGCAGTTCTTC.

This clone was seen only once. The rearrangement uses TRBV11-2 and TRBJ1-2, with 7 bases aligning to TRBD1. In germline, CDR1 is SGHAT, CDR2 FQNNGV. Trimming removed 5 bases from V and 0 bases from J; junction bases left unmatched: 6. The CDR3 is 15 residues long. CDR3 sequence reads: CASSTRTGANYGYTF. For the CDR3, the DNA is TGTGCCAGCAGCACCCGGACAGGCGCTAACTATGGCTACACCTTC.

The chain combines TRBV7-2 with TRBJ1-1; 7 bases fit TRBD1. V lost 5 bases to trimming and J lost 3 bases; unmatched junction nucleotides: 6. From germline, CDR1 is SGHTA and CDR2 FQGNSA. The length of the CDR3 is 14 residues. CDR3 region: CASSVQGGDTEAFF. In nucleotides, the CDR3 is TGTGCCAGCAGCGTTCAGGGGGGAGACACTGAAGCTTTCTTT. Looking up the rest from reference TRBV7-2 and TRBJ1-1 gives the full variable domain: GAGVSQSPSNKVTEKGKDVELRCDPISGHTALYWYRQSLGQGLEFLIYFQGNSAPDKSGLPSDRFSAERTGGSVSTLTIQRTQQEDSAVYLCASSVQGGDTEAFFGQGTRLTVV.